The 14 T cell receptor beta chains below all came from one sample that was sequenced in a study of T cells after yellow fever vaccination. TCRdb analysed the 5' RACE reads with MiXCR anew, one entry per CDR3 protein. Seen here are 200,000 to 300,000 distinct CDR3 sequences, roughly 13% observed once, and the top ten hold roughly 0.5%. The sample was CD4+ T cells sorted from PBMCs, taken 45 days after the yellow fever booster vaccination. All receptors come from a man under 40 who received the YFV17D yellow fever vaccine.

DNA for the CDR3: TGTGCCAGCTCGGGAGCCAGGGAAGCTTTCTTT. Translating it yields CASSGAREAFF. The V and J genes are TRBV3-1 and TRBJ1-1; D ambiguous. The V end was cut by 8 bases, the J end by 8 bases, with 12 bases between. This CDR3 contains 11 residues. Looked up from germline, CDR1 is LGHDT and CDR2 is YNNKEL (reference sequence). The full variable domain, its missing parts supplied by reference TRBV3-1 and TRBJ1-1, is DTAVSQTPKYLVTQMGNDKSIKCEQNLGHDTMYWYKQDSKKFLKIMFSYNNKELIINETVPNRFSPKSPDKAHLNLHINSLELGDSAVYFCASSGAREAFFGQGTRLTVV.

This clonotype was recorded a few times. The chain links TRBV29-1 to TRBJ2-1; TRBD2 is a possible D gene (5 bases). There are 14 residues in the CDR3. Trimming took off 4 bases at V and 2 bases at J, with 12 bases between the two ends. Germline-derived CDR1 and CDR2 are SQVTM and ANQGSEA. DNA for the CDR3: TGCAGCGTTGGCTCTAGCCCAACCTACAATGAGCAGTTCTTC. Its translation: CSVGSSPTYNEQFF.

The chain has TRBV20-1 and TRBJ2-7; D may be TRBD2 (6 bases). Germline V gene lookup returns CDR1 DFQATT and CDR2 SNEGSKA (reference sequence). Trimming took off 1 base at V and 4 bases at J, with 14 bases between the two ends. The CDR3 sequence is 14 residues long. The CDR3 spells CSARVDGRTYEQYF. CDR3 nucleotides: TGCAGTGCTAGAGTTGACGGGAGAACGTACGAGCAGTACTTC.

This chain uses TRBV18 with TRBJ2-3, with 8 bases aligning to TRBD2. This CDR3 spans 14 amino acids. Trimming removed 2 bases from V and 5 bases from J; junction bases left unmatched: 3. The V gene's germline CDR1 is KGHSH and CDR2 LQKENI. CDR3 residues: CASSPIGGEDTQYF. In DNA, the CDR3 is TGTGCCAGCTCACCAATCGGGGGGGAAGATACGCAGTATTTT.

A few counts support this clonotype. The gene calls are TRBV11-2 and TRBJ1-1; TRBD1 might be the D (5 bases). In germline, CDR1 is SGHAT, CDR2 FQNNGV. The V gene lost 3 bases and the J gene lost 4 bases, with 12 bases spanning the gap. CDR3 size: 14 residues. DNA for the CDR3: TGTGCCAGCAGCTTTGGGCAGGGTGCCACTGAAGCTTTCTTT. The encoded protein is CASSFGQGATEAFF. The full variable domain, in which reference TRBV11-2 and TRBJ1-1 provide the parts outside the CDR3, is EAGVAQSPRYKIIEKRQSVAFWCNPISGHATLYWYQQILGQGPKLLIQFQNNGVVDDSQLPKDRFSAERLKGVDSTLKIQPAKLEDSAVYLCASSFGQGATEAFFGQGTRLTVV.

This rearrangement joins TRBV7-2 to TRBJ2-7, with unresolved D. The germline gives CDR1 SGHTA, CDR2 FQGNSA. V dropped 0 bases and J dropped 5 bases, with 8 bases sitting between them. The CDR3 contains 13 residues. CDR3 nucleotides: TGTGCCAGCAGCTTAGCTCGGTTGGACGAGCAGTACTTC. This gives the protein CASSLARLDEQYF.

This clonotype was seen a handful of times. The chain recombines TRBV20-1 with TRBJ2-1, with 12 bases lining up with TRBD2. Trimming took 6 bases from V and 7 from J; bases not matched to a gene: 7. Germline-derived CDR1 and CDR2 are DFQATT and SNEGSKA (reference sequence). The CDR3 runs to 14 residues. The CDR3 is CSARLAGVGNEQFF. The CDR3 DNA follows: TGCAGTGCACGACTAGCGGGAGTAGGTAATGAGCAGTTCTTC.

The chain is built from TRBV18 and TRBJ1-2; possibly TRBD1 for D (6 bases). Per the germline V gene, CDR1 is KGHSH and CDR2 is LQKENI. With 2 bases removed from V and 1 base from J, the gap between germline ends came to 11 bases. The CDR3 is 15 residues long. The CDR3 sequence: CASSPRTDLNYGYTF. The DNA of the CDR3 is TGTGCCAGCTCACCAAGGACAGACCTTAACTATGGCTACACCTTC.

The chain joins TRBV9 to TRBJ2-2, with TRBD1 matching 7 bases. The ends lost 4 bases at V and 5 bases at J; junction bases unmatched: 8. CDR3 size: 15 residues. Per the germline V gene, CDR1 is SGDLS and CDR2 is YYNGEE. The CDR3 is CASSTGQVETGELFF. The CDR3 DNA reads TGTGCCAGCAGCACCGGACAGGTCGAGACCGGGGAGCTGTTTTTT.

V usage is TRBV9 and J usage is TRBJ2-2, with D possibly TRBD2 on 7 matching bases. Trimming shortened V by 5 bases and J by 0 bases, and 20 bases separated the two germline ends. Germline values: CDR1 SGDLS, CDR2 YYNGEE. The CDR3 is 18 amino acids. The CDR3 bases are TGTGCCAGCAGGTCCTCGAGGCGGGGGACAACGAACACCGGGGAGCTGTTTTTT. Its protein is CASRSSRRGTTNTGELFF.

This chain links TRBV7-2 with TRBJ2-3; a weak D match, TRBD2 (6 bases). The CDR3 covers 16 residues. Deletions cut 2 bases from V and 2 bases from J, with 14 bases between. The germline V gene has CDR1 SGHTA and CDR2 FQGNSA. CDR3 bases: TGTGCCAGCAGCTTATTTGGGCGGGGATACACAGATACGCAGTATTTT. Its protein is CASSLFGRGYTDTQYF.

This clonotype was counted only a few times. V is TRBV28 and J is TRBJ2-1; 9 positions match TRBD2. The CDR3 extends over 15 amino acids. V lost 7 bases and J lost 6; bases outside the gene matches: 10. Germline assignment: CDR1 MDHEN and CDR2 SYDVKM. The CDR3 bases are TGTGCCAGCACCATTACTAGCGGGCAGATCAATGAGCAGTTCTTC. Amino acid sequence: CASTITSGQINEQFF.

This rearrangement joins TRBV7-2 to TRBJ2-7; TRBD1 aligns across 7 bases. From germline, CDR1 is SGHTA and CDR2 FQGNSA. The CDR3 consists of 14 residues. V lost 1 base, J lost 6 bases, and 6 bases stayed unmatched. The CDR3 bases are TGTGCCAGCAGCTTAGATGGCAGGGGGTTCGAGCAGTACTTC. Amino acids: CASSLDGRGFEQYF.

This clonotype has a handful of counts. The chain joins TRBV4-3 to TRBJ2-1; unclear D gene. Germline CDR1 reads LGHNA; CDR2 reads YSLEER. This CDR3 has 12 residues. V lost 4 bases and J lost 8, with 9 bases in between. The DNA of the CDR3 is TGCGCCAGCAGCCCCGGTCCCCATGAGCAGTTCTTC. Protein product: CASSPGPHEQFF.